Here is one T cell receptor (beta chain) with its context. This sample stems from a study of T cells in Graves' hyperthyroidism and ophthalmopathy. This CDR3 region has 14 residues. Germline lookup yields CDR1 SGDLS and CDR2 YYNGEE. J was trimmed by 4 bases and V by 4 bases; bases with no gene match: 5. Amplified TCR beta CDR3 regions came from RNA transcripts. HTBI primers were used for first-round RT-PCR of the TCR CDR3. In TCRdb, the multiplex PCR reads were re-called with MiXCR into one record per CDR3 protein. The sample lists about 480,000 distinct CDR3 sequences; about 20% were seen once. The genes are TRBV9 and TRBJ2-3; 8 bases map to TRBD2. The specimen sequenced was blood. The TCR sequence derives from a woman in her sixties or seventies with Graves' ophthalmopathy. As DNA, the CDR3 is TGTGCCAGCAGCACCGGCGGGAGGCCAGATACGCAGTATTTT. Protein: CASSTGGRPDTQYF.